These T cell receptor beta chains were read from a single sample in a study of early T cells in non-severe SARS-CoV-2 infection. A single record per CDR3 protein comes from TCRdb applying MiXCR to the 5' RACE reads. The sample holds tens of thousands of distinct CDR3 sequences, 5% seen once. The sequences come from whole blood, collected at baseline. Receptors originate from an adult who was a healthcare worker with PCR-confirmed SARS-CoV-2 infection or an uninfected control (not recorded which). Both conserved end residues are part of each CDR3. Fields, in order: D gene, CDR3 length, V gene, clone size, J gene, CDR3 DNA, CDR3 protein. A D gene is named only where the DNA matches it firmly. Clone size, where shown, is once, few, many, or a class for clones that have expanded.

d_call: NA; cdr3_length: 14; v_call: TRBV4-1; clone_size: few; j_call: TRBJ2-1; cdr3_nt: TGCGCCAGCAGCTTGGGGCAGGGGGGGAATGAGCAGTTCTTC; cdr3_aa: CASSLGQGGNEQFF
d_call: NA; cdr3_length: 13; v_call: TRBV20-1; clone_size: many; j_call: TRBJ2-3; cdr3_nt: TGCAGTGCTAGGGAGCCTAGCACAGATACGCAGTATTTT; cdr3_aa: CSAREPSTDTQYF
d_call: NA; cdr3_length: 14; v_call: TRBV5-1; clone_size: many; j_call: TRBJ1-1; cdr3_nt: TGCGCCAGCAGCTTACAGGATTTGGACACTGAAGCTTTCTTT; cdr3_aa: CASSLQDLDTEAFF
d_call: NA; cdr3_length: 12; v_call: TRBV7-9; clone_size: many; j_call: TRBJ1-5; cdr3_nt: TGTGCCAGCAGCTTAGTCGATCAGCCCCAGCATTTT; cdr3_aa: CASSLVDQPQHF
d_call: NA; cdr3_length: 13; v_call: TRBV13; clone_size: many; j_call: TRBJ2-7; cdr3_nt: TGTGCCAGCAGCTTAGGGACCACCTACGAGCAGTACTTC; cdr3_aa: CASSLGTTYEQYF
d_call: NA; cdr3_length: 15; v_call: TRBV5-6; clone_size: NA; j_call: TRBJ1-2; cdr3_nt: TGTGCCAGCAGAGGGACCAGGGGCGCCCACTATGGCTACACCTTC; cdr3_aa: CASRGTRGAHYGYTF
d_call: TRBD2; cdr3_length: 13; v_call: TRBV29-1; clone_size: many; j_call: TRBJ2-7; cdr3_nt: TGCAGCGTTGGAACTTCGGGCGGGGGCGAGCAGTACTTC; cdr3_aa: CSVGTSGGGEQYF
d_call: NA; cdr3_length: 12; v_call: TRBV15; clone_size: many; j_call: TRBJ2-5; cdr3_nt: TGTGCCACCCGGGACTACCAAGAGACCCAGTACTTC; cdr3_aa: CATRDYQETQYF
d_call: NA; cdr3_length: 14; v_call: TRBV19; clone_size: few; j_call: TRBJ2-2; cdr3_nt: TGTGCCAGTAGTATATACAGCTACACCGGGGAGCTGTTTTTT; cdr3_aa: CASSIYSYTGELFF
d_call: TRBD1; cdr3_length: 15; v_call: TRBV4-1; clone_size: NA; j_call: TRBJ1-4; cdr3_nt: TGCGCCAGCAGACAGGGGGAGGCAACTAATGAAAAACTGTTTTTT; cdr3_aa: CASRQGEATNEKLFF
d_call: TRBD1; cdr3_length: 14; v_call: TRBV12-3/TRBV12-4; clone_size: many; j_call: TRBJ2-4; cdr3_nt: TGTGCCAGCAGCTCTGGACAGGGGGCGAACATTCAGTACTTC; cdr3_aa: CASSSGQGANIQYF
d_call: NA; cdr3_length: 16; v_call: TRBV7-9; clone_size: NA; j_call: TRBJ1-1; cdr3_nt: TGTGCCAGCAGCTGGGATGTAAACAGTATGAACACTGAAGCTTTCTTT; cdr3_aa: CASSWDVNSMNTEAFF
d_call: NA; cdr3_length: 14; v_call: TRBV30; clone_size: many; j_call: TRBJ2-3; cdr3_nt: TGTGCCTGGAGTGGCGGACGGAGTGAGGATACGCAGTATTTT; cdr3_aa: CAWSGGRSEDTQYF
d_call: NA; cdr3_length: 16; v_call: TRBV27; clone_size: many; j_call: TRBJ2-6; cdr3_nt: TGTGCCAGCAGTTCGCAGGGGTTTTCTGGGGCCAACGTCCTGACTTTC; cdr3_aa: CASSSQGFSGANVLTF
d_call: NA; cdr3_length: 15; v_call: TRBV3-1; clone_size: many; j_call: TRBJ2-7; cdr3_nt: TGTGCCAGCAGCCAATACCCAGGGTTGAGCTACGAGCAGTACTTC; cdr3_aa: CASSQYPGLSYEQYF
d_call: TRBD2; cdr3_length: 15; v_call: TRBV28; clone_size: many; j_call: TRBJ2-3; cdr3_nt: TGTGCCAGCAGGGCCTCTAGCGGGAGTGAAGATACGCAGTATTTT; cdr3_aa: CASRASSGSEDTQYF
d_call: NA; cdr3_length: 16; v_call: TRBV12-3/TRBV12-4; clone_size: NA; j_call: TRBJ1-4; cdr3_nt: TGTGCCAGCAGTTGGGCCGCGGGACGGCCAAATGAAAAACTGTTTTTT; cdr3_aa: CASSWAAGRPNEKLFF
d_call: NA; cdr3_length: 13; v_call: TRBV10-1; clone_size: NA; j_call: TRBJ2-7; cdr3_nt: TGCGCCTCAGCAGGGGCGGTCTCCTACGAGCAGTACTTC; cdr3_aa: CASAGAVSYEQYF
d_call: TRBD2; cdr3_length: 14; v_call: TRBV10-2; clone_size: few; j_call: TRBJ2-1; cdr3_nt: TGCGCCAGCAGGCGGGAGGGCCGGCTGAATGAGCAGTTCTTC; cdr3_aa: CASRREGRLNEQFF
d_call: NA; cdr3_length: 13; v_call: TRBV27; clone_size: many; j_call: TRBJ2-3; cdr3_nt: TGTGCCAGCAGTTTGGGCTACTCAGATACGCAGTATTTT; cdr3_aa: CASSLGYSDTQYF
d_call: NA; cdr3_length: 13; v_call: TRBV29-1; clone_size: many; j_call: TRBJ2-7; cdr3_nt: TGCAGCGTTGAAAACACAGGCTCCTACGAGCAGTACTTC; cdr3_aa: CSVENTGSYEQYF
d_call: NA; cdr3_length: 15; v_call: TRBV9; clone_size: many; j_call: TRBJ2-7; cdr3_nt: TGTGCCAGCAGCGCCTCCACCGGGACATACTACGAGCAGTACTTC; cdr3_aa: CASSASTGTYYEQYF
d_call: NA; cdr3_length: 14; v_call: TRBV24-1; clone_size: many; j_call: TRBJ2-3; cdr3_nt: TGTGCCACCAGTGATTTGTTCGGGGGAGATACGCAGTATTTT; cdr3_aa: CATSDLFGGDTQYF
d_call: TRBD2; cdr3_length: 16; v_call: TRBV2; clone_size: few; j_call: TRBJ2-2; cdr3_nt: TGTGCCAGCAGTGATACGAGCGGGAGAGGCCCCGGGGAGCTGTTTTTT; cdr3_aa: CASSDTSGRGPGELFF
d_call: NA; cdr3_length: 12; v_call: TRBV28; clone_size: NA; j_call: TRBJ2-1; cdr3_nt: TGTGCCAGCAGCTATACAGGAGGGGAACAGTTCTTC; cdr3_aa: CASSYTGGEQFF
d_call: NA; cdr3_length: 14; v_call: TRBV18; clone_size: many; j_call: TRBJ1-1; cdr3_nt: TGTGCCAGCTCACCTCGGCAAGGGAACACTGAAGCTTTCTTT; cdr3_aa: CASSPRQGNTEAFF
d_call: NA; cdr3_length: 11; v_call: TRBV30; clone_size: NA; j_call: TRBJ2-7; cdr3_nt: TGTGCCTGGAATAACTACTACGAGCAGTACTTC; cdr3_aa: CAWNNYYEQYF
d_call: TRBD1; cdr3_length: 14; v_call: TRBV29-1; clone_size: many; j_call: TRBJ2-1; cdr3_nt: TGCAGCGTCCAAAACAGGGGAACCTACAATGAGCAGTTCTTC; cdr3_aa: CSVQNRGTYNEQFF
d_call: NA; cdr3_length: 11; v_call: TRBV12-3/TRBV12-4; clone_size: many; j_call: TRBJ2-1; cdr3_nt: TGTGCCAGCAGTTATGCTAATGAGCAGTTCTTC; cdr3_aa: CASSYANEQFF
d_call: NA; cdr3_length: 16; v_call: TRBV5-5; clone_size: many; j_call: TRBJ1-5; cdr3_nt: TGTGCCAGCAGCTTGGGATCAACCACTTTCAATCAGCCCCAGCATTTT; cdr3_aa: CASSLGSTTFNQPQHF
d_call: TRBD2; cdr3_length: 14; v_call: TRBV7-9; clone_size: NA; j_call: TRBJ2-7; cdr3_nt: TGTGCCAGCAGCGTCTCCGGGACTAGGGGCGAGCAGTACTTC; cdr3_aa: CASSVSGTRGEQYF
d_call: NA; cdr3_length: 14; v_call: TRBV9; clone_size: many; j_call: TRBJ2-3; cdr3_nt: TGTGCCAGCAGCGCACCCGGTAACACAGATACGCAGTATTTT; cdr3_aa: CASSAPGNTDTQYF
d_call: NA; cdr3_length: 14; v_call: TRBV7-8; clone_size: many; j_call: TRBJ1-4; cdr3_nt: TGTGCCAGCAGCTTGGGAGGGGGAAGTGAAAAACTGTTTTTT; cdr3_aa: CASSLGGGSEKLFF
d_call: NA; cdr3_length: 13; v_call: TRBV28; clone_size: many; j_call: TRBJ2-7; cdr3_nt: TGTGCCAGCAGTTTAAAGGGTGCCTACGAGCAGTACTTC; cdr3_aa: CASSLKGAYEQYF
d_call: TRBD2; cdr3_length: 16; v_call: TRBV20-1; clone_size: many; j_call: TRBJ2-7; cdr3_nt: TGCAGTGCTATGGCGCTAGCGGGCCCTCCACCCTACGAGCAGTACTTC; cdr3_aa: CSAMALAGPPPYEQYF
d_call: NA; cdr3_length: 13; v_call: TRBV28; clone_size: NA; j_call: TRBJ1-2; cdr3_nt: TGTGCCAGCCGGGACCCGGCTAACTATGGCTACACCTTC; cdr3_aa: CASRDPANYGYTF
d_call: TRBD1; cdr3_length: 15; v_call: TRBV19; clone_size: once; j_call: TRBJ2-2; cdr3_nt: TGTGCCAGTAGCCCTAACACAGGGGGCTTTGGGGAGCTGTTTTTT; cdr3_aa: CASSPNTGGFGELFF
d_call: TRBD1; cdr3_length: 15; v_call: TRBV13; clone_size: many; j_call: TRBJ1-6; cdr3_nt: TGTGCCAGCAGCCTGGGACAGGAATATAATTCACCCCTCCACTTT; cdr3_aa: CASSLGQEYNSPLHF
d_call: TRBD2; cdr3_length: 16; v_call: TRBV7-9; clone_size: NA; j_call: TRBJ2-2; cdr3_nt: TGTGCCAGCAGCTCCGGGACTAGCGGGAGTTCCGGGGAGCTGTTTTTT; cdr3_aa: CASSSGTSGSSGELFF
d_call: NA; cdr3_length: 14; v_call: TRBV7-6; clone_size: many; j_call: TRBJ1-1; cdr3_nt: TGTGCCAGCAGCCAAACCCCAGTGAACACTGAAGCTTTCTTT; cdr3_aa: CASSQTPVNTEAFF
d_call: NA; cdr3_length: 15; v_call: TRBV28; clone_size: NA; j_call: TRBJ1-1; cdr3_nt: TGTGCCAGCAGTTCCTTAAAAGGGATGAGCACTGAAGCTTTCTTT; cdr3_aa: CASSSLKGMSTEAFF
d_call: TRBD2; cdr3_length: 14; v_call: TRBV5-6; clone_size: few; j_call: TRBJ2-5; cdr3_nt: TGTGCCAGCAGCCGCGGGACTACCCAAGAGACCCAGTACTTC; cdr3_aa: CASSRGTTQETQYF
d_call: NA; cdr3_length: 15; v_call: TRBV12-3/TRBV12-4; clone_size: many; j_call: TRBJ2-7; cdr3_nt: TGTGCCAGCAGTTTAGGTGGCCCCGGGCCCTACGAGCAGTACTTC; cdr3_aa: CASSLGGPGPYEQYF
d_call: TRBD2; cdr3_length: 13; v_call: TRBV2; clone_size: medium-sized; j_call: TRBJ2-1; cdr3_nt: TGTGCCAGCATTTTAGCGGGAGAGGCTGAGCAGTTCTTC; cdr3_aa: CASILAGEAEQFF
d_call: NA; cdr3_length: 12; v_call: TRBV29-1; clone_size: many; j_call: TRBJ1-2; cdr3_nt: TGCAGCGTTGAAGAGACCGGGACAGGCTACACCTTC; cdr3_aa: CSVEETGTGYTF
d_call: NA; cdr3_length: 14; v_call: TRBV20-1; clone_size: many; j_call: TRBJ1-3; cdr3_nt: TGCAGTGCTAGTCCGCAGGCCTTAGGAAACACCATATATTTT; cdr3_aa: CSASPQALGNTIYF
d_call: TRBD2; cdr3_length: 16; v_call: TRBV7-6; clone_size: few; j_call: TRBJ2-1; cdr3_nt: TGTGCCAGCAGCCCTACTAGCGGGCGCTCCTACAATGAGCAGTTCTTC; cdr3_aa: CASSPTSGRSYNEQFF
d_call: NA; cdr3_length: 15; v_call: TRBV6-6; clone_size: few; j_call: TRBJ1-4; cdr3_nt: TGTGCCAGCAGCCTTAACAGGGCAACTAATGAAAAACTGTTTTTT; cdr3_aa: CASSLNRATNEKLFF
d_call: NA; cdr3_length: 16; v_call: TRBV12-3/TRBV12-4; clone_size: many; j_call: TRBJ1-3; cdr3_nt: TGTGCCAGCAATGATCCGGGCCCCGAGGCTGGAAACACCATATATTTT; cdr3_aa: CASNDPGPEAGNTIYF
d_call: TRBD1; cdr3_length: 14; v_call: TRBV5-1; clone_size: many; j_call: TRBJ1-1; cdr3_nt: TGCGCCAGCACCCTGGGACAGGGGAACACTGAAGCTTTCTTT; cdr3_aa: CASTLGQGNTEAFF
d_call: NA; cdr3_length: 14; v_call: TRBV13; clone_size: NA; j_call: TRBJ2-7; cdr3_nt: TGTGCCAGCAGCCCCTACGGCAGGTCCGACGAGCAGTACTTC; cdr3_aa: CASSPYGRSDEQYF
d_call: TRBD1; cdr3_length: 16; v_call: TRBV7-2; clone_size: many; j_call: TRBJ1-2; cdr3_nt: TGTGCCAGCAGCTTAGGAGGGGGCCAAGGACCATATGGCTACACCTTC; cdr3_aa: CASSLGGGQGPYGYTF
d_call: NA; cdr3_length: 15; v_call: TRBV23-1; clone_size: NA; j_call: TRBJ2-7; cdr3_nt: TGCGCCAGCAGTCAATCGGTGAAAGAATGCTACGTGCAGTACTTC; cdr3_aa: CASSQSVKECYVQYF
d_call: TRBD2; cdr3_length: 16; v_call: TRBV4-1; clone_size: many; j_call: TRBJ2-7; cdr3_nt: TGCGCCAGCAGCCCACCTGGGACTAGCGCAACCTACGAGCAGTACTTC; cdr3_aa: CASSPPGTSATYEQYF
d_call: NA; cdr3_length: 14; v_call: TRBV6-1; clone_size: few; j_call: TRBJ2-1; cdr3_nt: TGTGCCAGTAGAAGAACAGGGAGGAACAATGAGCAGTTCTTC; cdr3_aa: CASRRTGRNNEQFF
d_call: NA; cdr3_length: 14; v_call: TRBV6-1; clone_size: many; j_call: TRBJ2-7; cdr3_nt: TGTGCCAGCAGTGAAGCCGCGGTCTCCTACGAGCAGTACTTC; cdr3_aa: CASSEAAVSYEQYF
d_call: NA; cdr3_length: 14; v_call: TRBV7-9; clone_size: few; j_call: TRBJ2-6; cdr3_nt: TGTGCCAGCAGCTTAGAGTTAGAGGCCAACGTCCTGACTTTC; cdr3_aa: CASSLELEANVLTF
d_call: NA; cdr3_length: 15; v_call: TRBV9; clone_size: many; j_call: TRBJ1-2; cdr3_nt: TGTGCCAGCAGCGTAGGTCGGGCGACGGGCTATGGCTACACCTTC; cdr3_aa: CASSVGRATGYGYTF
d_call: TRBD2; cdr3_length: 17; v_call: TRBV30; clone_size: many; j_call: TRBJ2-7; cdr3_nt: TGTGCCTGGAGTCCTCATGCCGGGACTAGGCATGCCTACGAGCAGTACTTC; cdr3_aa: CAWSPHAGTRHAYEQYF
d_call: NA; cdr3_length: 13; v_call: TRBV28; clone_size: few; j_call: TRBJ2-4; cdr3_nt: TGTGCCAGCAGTTTGGAGGGGGGGATCATTCAGTACTTC; cdr3_aa: CASSLEGGIIQYF